The 28 T cell receptor beta chains below come from one sample, sequenced in a study of cytomegalovirus exposure and HLA in healthy donors. Primers included in the PCR were 60 Vbeta and 13 Jbeta primers. Sequenced by immunoSEQ multiplex PCR; TCRdb stores in-frame clones only, minus some. The repertoire holds about 90,000 clones, with over 65% as singletons. The sequenced sample was PBMCs. The receptors were gathered from a woman aged 40 to 50 in good health and CMV-seropositive.

This rearrangement joins TRBV6-5 to TRBJ2-1, with 10 bases aligning to TRBD2. J gave up 12 bases and V 0 bases, and 5 bases lay outside the gene matches. From germline, CDR1 is MNHEY and CDR2 SVGAGI. The CDR3 extends over 14 amino acids. Here the CDR3 reads CASSYSSGRAMQFF. The DNA of the CDR3 is TGTGCCAGCAGTTACTCGAGCGGGAGGGCCATGCAGTTCTTC.

The V and J genes are TRBV7-9 and TRBJ2-7; 9 bases align to TRBD2. CDR1 and CDR2 from the germline V gene are SEHNR and FQNEAQ (reference sequence). J gave up 4 bases and V 6 bases, and 19 bases lay outside the gene matches. The CDR3 has 18 residues. The CDR3 spells CASSQTSGPGLGVYEQYF. CDR3 nucleotide sequence: TGTGCCAGCAGTCAAACTAGCGGGCCTGGTCTTGGGGTTTACGAGCAGTACTTC.

In this sample, this clone turned up a few times. This CDR3 reads CASRPQATGELFF. As DNA, the CDR3 is TGTGCCAGTAGACCCCAAGCTACCGGGGAGCTGTTTTTT. The chain joins TRBV19 to TRBJ2-2, with no clear D. CDR1 and CDR2 (germline): LNHDA, SQIVND (reference sequence). V gave up 6 bases and J gave up 5 bases, with 10 bases separating them. The CDR3 covers 13 residues.

The chain uses TRBV30 and TRBJ1-2, with D possibly being TRBD1 (5 bases). CDR3 length equals 13 residues. The V end was cut by 3 bases, the J end by 4 bases, with 12 bases between. CDR1 is GTSNPN and CDR2 is SVGIG in the germline V gene (reference sequence). The CDR3 DNA reads TGTGCCTGGAGACCCTCGGGGGTCTATGGCTACACCTTC. Translation gives CAWRPSGVYGYTF.

The chain links TRBV21-1 to TRBJ1-3. TRBV21-1 is flagged as a pseudogene. The CDR3 runs 16 residues. The CDR3 sequence is CASSKVEGTGQNTIYF. The CDR3 nucleotides read TGTGCCAGCAGCAAAGTTGAGGGTACTGGGCAGAACACCATATATTTT.

This clone was recorded only once. This sequence joins TRBV5-1 and TRBJ2-7, with 7 nucleotides matching TRBD1. The V gene's germline CDR1 is SGHRS and CDR2 YFSETQ. V shed 2 bases and J 10 bases; nucleotides not matched to a gene: 9. CDR3 size: 13 residues. DNA of the CDR3: TGCGCCAGCAGCTTAGGACAGGACCCCGCCCAGTACTTC. The encoded protein is CASSLGQDPAQYF.

This clone was picked up one time. The chain has TRBV11-1 and TRBJ2-1, with D maybe TRBD1 (5 bases). The CDR3 consists of 15 residues. Looked up from germline, CDR1 is SGHAT and CDR2 is FQDESV (reference sequence). V lost 7 bases to trimming and J lost 4 bases, with 17 bases between them. This CDR3 reads CASTRVQGEYNEQFF. The DNA for the CDR3 is TGTGCCAGCACCCGCGTGCAGGGCGAGTACAATGAGCAGTTCTTC. The whole variable domain, filled in from reference TRBV11-1 and TRBJ2-1, reads EAEVAQSPRYKITEKSQAVAFWCDPISGHATLYWYRQILGQGPELLVQFQDESVVDDSQLPKDRFSAERLKGVDSTLKIQPAELGDSAMYLCASTRVQGEYNEQFFGPGTRLTVL.

V usage is TRBV5-6 and J usage is TRBJ2-2, with D perhaps TRBD2 (6 bases). The CDR3 is made up of 17 amino acids. Germline CDR1 reads SGHDT; CDR2 reads YYEEEE. V was shortened by 5 bases and J by 2 bases, with 19 bases between the two germline ends. The CDR3 region has the DNA TGTGCCAGCAGTTATGCCGGCGGGGCCGGCAACACCGGGGAGCTGTTTTTT. It specifies CASSYAGGAGNTGELFF.

Details on this clone: The junction and the germline gene differ at one end; a read error may be behind it. The chain has TRBV11-2 and TRBJ1-2, with D unclear. The CDR3 is made up of 16 amino acids. Germline V gene sequence: CDR1 SGHAT, CDR2 FQNNGV. The DNA of the CDR3 is TGTGCCAGCAGCTTATCGGTTTCAGAAGCTAACTATGGCTACCCCTTC. This gives the protein CASSLSVSEANYGYPF.

This chain links TRBV4-3 with TRBJ2-6; no clear D gene. The CDR3 length is 14 residues. The V gene's germline CDR1 is LGHNA and CDR2 YSLEER. V gave up 1 base and J gave up 2 bases, with 3 bases separating them. The CDR3 nucleotides are TGCGCCAGCAGCCAAGTAGCTGGGGCCAACGTCCTGACTTTC. Amino acids: CASSQVAGANVLTF.

The V gene is TRBV5-5, the J gene TRBJ1-2; perhaps TRBD1 as D (6 bases). Germline CDR1 and CDR2: SGHKS and YYEKEE (reference sequence). The ends were cut back, 4 bases at V and 7 bases at J, with 14 bases in the middle. The CDR3 length is 13 residues. Here the CDR3 reads CASSPYTGSGYTF. In DNA form, the CDR3 reads TGTGCCAGCAGCCCCTACACAGGGTCTGGCTACACCTTC.

The V gene is TRBV5-6, the J gene TRBJ1-6; weak D call: TRBD1 (5 bases). Trimming pared 6 bases from V and 19 bases from J, leaving 23 bases between. The germline gives CDR1 SGHDT, CDR2 YYEEEE. The CDR3 loop spans 13 amino acids. The CDR3 nucleotides are TGTGCCAGCACCTCTGTGGGATCAGGGTATCCACACTTT. Translated, it gives CASTSVGSGYPHF.

This clone was picked up a small number of times. The chain employs TRBV5-6 and TRBJ2-4; tentatively, D is TRBD2 (6 bases). Germline loops: CDR1 SGHDT, CDR2 YYEEEE. V dropped 0 bases and J dropped 0 bases, with 10 bases sitting between them. This CDR3 comprises 16 residues. CDR3 DNA sequence: TGTGCCAGCAGCTTGGCGGGCGGGGTAGCCAAAAACATTCAGTACTTC. Encoded protein: CASSLAGGVAKNIQYF.

The J gene is TRBJ2-1, the V gene TRBV9, with D maybe TRBD2 (6 bases). Trimming removed 3 bases at V and 0 bases at J, with 10 bases between. This CDR3 has 15 residues. The germline V gene encodes CDR1 SGDLS and CDR2 YYNGEE. CDR3 DNA sequence: TGTGCCAGCAGCGATAGCGGTAACTCCTACAATGAGCAGTTCTTC. This codes for CASSDSGNSYNEQFF.

To note about this clone: The conserved final phenylalanine or tryptophan is absent from the CDR3, which likely points to a read error. The chain links TRBV7-9 to TRBJ2-2; the match to TRBD1 covers 8 bases. Per germline, CDR1 SEHNR and CDR2 FQNEAQ (reference sequence). The J segment lost 1 base and the V segment lost 5 bases, leaving 6 bases of the junction unmatched. The CDR3 is made up of 16 amino acids. CDR3 DNA: TGTGCCAGCAGCCTGAGGGACAGGCGGAACACCGGGGAGCTGTTTCTT. This sequence encodes CASSLRDRRNTGELFL.

V gene TRBV11-3 combines with J gene TRBJ2-2; D gene ambiguous. Germline V gene sequence: CDR1 SGHNT, CDR2 YENEEA. The V and J ends lost 3 bases and 2 bases respectively, with 7 bases between them. The CDR3 loop spans 14 amino acids. The chain's CDR3 is CASSFASNTGELFF. The CDR3 DNA reads TGTGCCAGCAGCTTTGCCAGTAACACCGGGGAGCTGTTTTTT.

This chain joins TRBV7-2 and TRBJ2-5; 11 bases match TRBD2. TRBJ2-7 matches the DNA end more closely, so the J call is doubtful. Germline V CDR1 and CDR2: SGHTA, FQGNSA. The CDR3 sequence is 16 residues long. The CDR3 sequence is CASSTSSGRPLYEQYF. CDR3 nucleotides: TGTGCCAGCAGCACTTCTAGCGGGAGGCCTCTTTACGAGCAGTACTTC.

The chain is built from TRBV12-5 and TRBJ2-3, with 7 bases matching TRBD2. This CDR3 is built from 19 residues. In germline, CDR1 is LGHNT, CDR2 FRNRAP. Germline trimming cut 5 bases from V and 0 bases from J; bases unmatched to any gene: 17. CDR3 DNA sequence: TGTGCTAGTGGTATGCGGACGGGCCTAGGGACTATGAGCACAGATACGCAGTATTTT. Residues: CASGMRTGLGTMSTDTQYF.

The CDR3 loop is CASSTFRDEQYF. The CDR3, as DNA: TGTGCCAGCAGCACATTCCGGGACGAGCAGTACTTC. The chain links TRBV7-8 to TRBJ2-7; D is undetermined. The CDR3 has 12 residues. Trimming pared 5 bases from V and 5 bases from J, leaving 10 bases between. CDR1 is SGHVS, CDR2 FQNEAQ, per germline.

The rearrangement joins TRBV6-5 to TRBJ1-2; tentative D call: TRBD1 (5 bases). The CDR3 extends over 13 amino acids. Looked up from germline, CDR1 is MNHEY and CDR2 is SVGAGI. V was clipped by 2 bases and J by 6 bases, with 10 bases between them. The CDR3 protein is CASSYRGYHGYTF. CDR3 DNA sequence: TGTGCCAGCAGTTACAGGGGTTATCATGGCTACACCTTC.

This clone came up a few times. The chain combines TRBV7-2 with TRBJ2-7; D is possibly TRBD2 (6 bases). The germline V and J ends were trimmed by 3 bases and 0 bases, with 12 bases remaining between them. CDR1 is SGHTA and CDR2 is FQGNSA in the germline V gene. The CDR3 consists of 15 residues. CDR3 amino acids: CASSFGGTTSYEQYF. For the CDR3, the DNA is TGTGCCAGCAGCTTCGGGGGTACGACCTCCTACGAGCAGTACTTC.

This chain uses TRBV14 with TRBJ1-2, with D maybe TRBD1 (6 bases). The V end lost 5 bases, the J end lost 2 bases, and 24 bases lay between the germline ends. The V gene's germline CDR1 is SGHDN and CDR2 FVKESK. The CDR3 length is 18 residues. The CDR3 DNA reads TGTGCCAGCAGCACACTCCTGGAGGGGGGGACACCAAACTATGGCTACACCTTC. It translates to CASSTLLEGGTPNYGYTF.

The chain recombines TRBV15 with TRBJ1-1, with unresolved D. The CDR3 length is 14 residues. CDR1 is LNHNV, CDR2 YYDKDF, per germline (reference sequence). V gave up 0 bases and J gave up 5 bases, with 10 bases separating them. The CDR3 loop is CATSRDHAGTEAFF. In nucleotides, the CDR3 is TGTGCCACCAGCAGAGATCACGCGGGGACTGAAGCTTTCTTT.

This clone was seen only once. This sequence joins TRBV7-2 and TRBJ2-7; 10 bases agree with TRBD2. Germline CDR1 reads SGHTA; CDR2 reads FQGNSA. The V segment lost 7 bases and the J segment 3 bases; nucleotides outside the gene matches: 9. The CDR3 extends over 15 amino acids. The CDR3 protein is CASTLEASGSYEQYF. The DNA for the CDR3 is TGTGCCAGCACCCTTGAGGCTAGCGGGAGCTACGAGCAGTACTTC.

This clone was picked up one time. The genes are TRBV7-3 and TRBJ2-3, with 8 bases fitting TRBD2. Germline-derived CDR1 and CDR2 are SGHTA and FQGTGA. This CDR3 spans 16 amino acids. After removal of 5 bases from V and 4 bases from J, the junction contained 11 bases not matched to a gene. The CDR3 spells CASSHGSSGIADTQYF. The CDR3 bases are TGTGCCAGCAGCCACGGGAGTAGCGGGATCGCAGATACGCAGTATTTT.

This rearrangement joins TRBV2 to TRBJ2-5, with D unclear. V dropped 6 bases and J dropped 5 bases, with 7 bases sitting between them. This CDR3 comprises 11 residues. CDR1 is SNHLY and CDR2 is FYNNEI in the germline V gene. The CDR3 loop reads CASSLKETQYF. As DNA, the CDR3 is TGTGCCAGCAGCCTAAAGGAGACCCAGTACTTC. Combining the CDR3 with reference TRBV2 and TRBJ2-5 gives the whole variable domain EPEVTQTPSHQVTQMGQEVILRCVPISNHLYFYWYRQILGQKVEFLVSFYNNEISEKSEIFDDQFSVERPDGSNFTLKIRSTKLEDSAMYFCASSLKETQYFGPGTRLLVL.

The chain couples TRBV9 to TRBJ2-7, with 8 bases that match TRBD2. The CDR3 totals 16 residues. The junction had 5 bases not matched to a gene; V was cut back by 0 bases and J by 0 bases. Per the germline V gene, CDR1 is SGDLS and CDR2 is YYNGEE. The CDR3 spells CASSVGGLAGSYEQYF. The CDR3 DNA follows: TGTGCCAGCAGCGTAGGAGGTCTAGCGGGCTCCTACGAGCAGTACTTC.

The chain combines TRBV7-2 with TRBJ2-5; 10 nucleotides agree with TRBD2. CDR1 SGHTA and CDR2 FQGNSA come from the germline V gene. Trimming cost V 1 base and J 3 bases; bases outside gene matches: 2. CDR3 length equals 15 residues. Written as DNA, the CDR3 is TGTGCCAGCAGCTTAGGAGCGGGAGGGAAAGAGACCCAGTACTTC. It encodes CASSLGAGGKETQYF.